A single sample is the source of the 9 T cell receptor beta chains below, sequenced in a study of identical twins. TCRdb analysed the 5' RACE reads with MiXCR anew, one entry per CDR3 protein. The table has more than 650,000 distinct CDR3 sequences, roughly 6% seen once; the top ten hold roughly 1.6%. Sequencing input: naive T cells sorted from blood. These receptors were taken from a young man in good health.

This clonotype occurred a few times. The chain couples TRBV7-9 to TRBJ2-2, with D unresolved. The V gene's germline CDR1 is SEHNR and CDR2 FQNEAQ (reference sequence). The CDR3 extends over 14 amino acids. The germline V and J ends were trimmed by 1 base and 4 bases, with 7 bases remaining between them. The CDR3 sequence is CASSLEETTGELFF. The CDR3 DNA reads as TGTGCCAGCAGCTTAGAGGAAACCACCGGGGAGCTGTTTTTT.

This rearrangement joins TRBV6-2 or TRBV6-3 to TRBJ2-5; possible D gene TRBD2, 6 bases. Germline lookup yields CDR1 MNHEY and CDR2 SVGEGT. The CDR3 sequence is 17 residues long. Deletions cut 5 bases from V and 5 bases from J, with 24 bases between. CDR3 DNA sequence: TGTGCCAGCAGTCGGACCCCCTTGAGGTCCCGGGGGGAGACCCAGTACTTC. Its translation: CASSRTPLRSRGETQYF.

This clonotype has ten or more counts. The V gene is TRBV5-1, the J gene TRBJ1-1, with a possible D match to TRBD1 (5 bases). This CDR3 has 14 residues. Between the trimmed V and J ends, which lost 5 bases and 4 bases, there was a span of 15 bases. The V gene's germline CDR1 is SGHRS and CDR2 YFSETQ. DNA for the CDR3: TGCGCCAGCAGGCCCGGGACTATATCCACTGAAGCTTTCTTT. Its translation is CASRPGTISTEAFF.

This clonotype was counted at least ten times. The chain joins TRBV20-1 to TRBJ1-2, with 10 bases lining up with TRBD1. From germline, CDR1 is DFQATT and CDR2 SNEGSKA (reference sequence). The CDR3 runs to 14 residues. Trimming removed 5 bases from V and 8 bases from J; junction bases left unmatched: 11. CDR3 amino acids: CSASGTGEFGGYTF. CDR3 sequence (DNA): TGCAGTGCTTCCGGGACAGGGGAGTTCGGAGGCTACACCTTC.

J is TRBJ2-3 and V is TRBV2, with a tentative D call TRBD2 (5 bases). The V end lost 8 bases, the J end lost 2 bases, and 20 bases lay between the germline ends. Per the germline V gene, CDR1 is SNHLY and CDR2 is FYNNEI. The CDR3 is made up of 16 amino acids. The CDR3: CASLGPLSGITDTQYF. The CDR3 DNA reads as TGTGCCAGCCTCGGCCCCCTGAGCGGAATCACAGATACGCAGTATTTT.

This chain links TRBV12-3 or TRBV12-4 with TRBJ2-2; D is unclear. The CDR3 sequence is 14 residues long. V dropped 6 bases and J dropped 7 bases, with 15 bases sitting between them. The CDR3 here is CASRPLAADGELFF. The CDR3 bases are TGTGCCAGCAGACCGCTGGCGGCCGACGGGGAGCTGTTTTTT.

This clonotype has ten or more counts. CDR3 DNA: TGCAGTGCTAGAGATCCCCGCGGGAGCTACCCCAATAGCAATCAGCCCCAGCATTTT. This translates into CSARDPRGSYPNSNQPQHF. The chain combines TRBV20-1 with TRBJ1-5; no clear D. This CDR3 is built from 19 residues. Trimming shortened V by 0 bases and J by 0 bases, and 21 bases separated the two germline ends. CDR1 is DFQATT, CDR2 SNEGSKA, per germline (reference sequence).

As for this clonotype: Relative to the germline gene, one junction end is altered; a read error may explain this. This chain connects TRBV10-3 to TRBJ1-2, with D maybe TRBD1 (5 bases). The germline gives CDR1 ENHRY, CDR2 SYGVKD. The CDR3 is 14 residues long. The CDR3 sequence: CAISDLTGTAPDFF. The CDR3 DNA reads as TGTGCCATCAGTGACCTAACCGGGACCGCGCCGGATTTTTTC.

About this clonotype itself: This may be a read error: a much more frequent sequence differs by one nucleotide. This rearrangement joins TRBV5-5 to TRBJ1-3, with D uncertain. The CDR3 is 12 amino acids. The germline CDR1 and CDR2 sequences are SGHKS and YYEKEE (reference sequence). V was pared by 5 bases and J by 2 bases, with 5 bases between. The chain's CDR3 is CASSGPGNTIYF. The CDR3, as DNA: TGTGCCAGCAGTGGACCTGGAAACACCATATATTTT.